Below, 24 T cell receptor beta chains from the same sample are listed, as sequenced in a study of T cells in Graves' hyperthyroidism and ophthalmopathy. TCR beta CDR3 regions were amplified from RNA. The HTBI primer set served for first-round RT-PCR of the TCR CDR3. TCRdb analysed the multiplex PCR reads with MiXCR anew, one entry per CDR3 protein. The table includes a few hundred thousand distinct CDR3 sequences, around 23% detected once. The sequenced sample consisted of blood. Source of these receptors: a woman aged 45-59 years with Graves' hyperthyroidism.

This clonotype was seen repeatedly, ten times or more. This chain links TRBV2 with TRBJ2-7; no clear D gene. This CDR3 is 15 amino acids long. Germline CDR1 SNHLY, CDR2 FYNNEI. With 2 bases removed from V and 0 bases from J, the gap between germline ends came to 11 bases. This CDR3 reads CASSEKMTFSYEQYF. The CDR3 DNA reads TGTGCCAGCAGTGAAAAAATGACCTTCTCCTACGAGCAGTACTTC.

The chain is built from TRBV6-1 and TRBJ2-2; 12 bases match TRBD2. The V gene's germline CDR1 is MNHNS and CDR2 SASEGT. The CDR3 has 15 residues. After removal of 6 bases from V and 7 bases from J, the junction contained 6 bases not matched to a gene. The CDR3 sequence is CASSSSGGAVGELFF. CDR3 coding DNA: TGTGCCAGCAGCTCTAGCGGGGGGGCGGTCGGGGAGCTGTTTTTT.

The gene calls are TRBV27 and TRBJ2-7; D perhaps matches TRBD2 (6 bases). Trimming took off 0 bases at V and 6 bases at J, with 15 bases between the two ends. The CDR3 length is 15 residues. Per germline, CDR1 MNHEY and CDR2 SMNVEV (reference sequence). The CDR3 sequence is CASSLSRIGGPEQYF. The CDR3 DNA is TGTGCCAGCAGTTTATCGCGGATCGGGGGACCCGAGCAGTACTTC.

The chain joins TRBV30 to TRBJ2-7; no clear D. The germline CDR1 and CDR2 sequences are GTSNPN and SVGIG (reference sequence). V was cut by 0 bases and J by 3 bases, with 9 bases left in between. The CDR3 covers 13 residues. The CDR3 DNA is TGTGCCTGGAGTGTACGACATCGCTACGAGCAGTACTTC. Amino acid sequence: CAWSVRHRYEQYF.

V usage is TRBV9 and J usage is TRBJ1-2; 9 nucleotides match TRBD1. The ends lost 2 bases at V and 8 bases at J; junction bases unmatched: 10. The CDR3 spans 15 residues. CDR1 is SGDLS and CDR2 is YYNGEE in the germline V gene. In nucleotides, the CDR3 is TGTGCCAGCAGCGTGTATCCGGGACAGGGATCCGGCTACACCTTC. It specifies CASSVYPGQGSGYTF.

In its sample, this clonotype was seen a few times. V gene TRBV6-1 combines with J gene TRBJ2-6, with 10 bases identical to TRBD1. In germline, CDR1 is MNHNS, CDR2 SASEGT. Unmatched junction bases numbered 7, after V lost 10 bases and J lost 4 bases. The CDR3 has 15 amino acids. The DNA for the CDR3 is TGTGCCACACGACAGGGGGCGGAAGGGGCCAACGTCCTGACTTTC. Encoded protein: CATRQGAEGANVLTF.

The CDR3 is CASSLVGRGRTGELFF. The CDR3 DNA sequence: TGTGCCAGCAGCTTAGTTGGCAGGGGCAGGACCGGGGAGCTGTTTTTT. The rearrangement joins TRBV7-8 to TRBJ2-2; D might be TRBD1 (6 bases). The V end was cut by 1 base, the J end by 5 bases, with 14 bases between. This CDR3 contains 16 residues. CDR1 SGHVS and CDR2 FQNEAQ come from the germline V gene.

This clonotype was detected many times. The chain joins TRBV6-1 to TRBJ2-3, with 7 nucleotides matching TRBD2. The CDR3 is made up of 16 amino acids. The V segment lost 2 bases and the J segment 0 bases; nucleotides outside the gene matches: 5. Germline assignment: CDR1 MNHNS and CDR2 SASEGT. Here the CDR3 DNA reads TGTGCCAGCAGTGAATGGGCGGGGGTGAGCACAGATACGCAGTATTTT. Encoded protein: CASSEWAGVSTDTQYF.

As concerns this clonotype: A much larger clone lies one base from this, so it may be a read error. The chain couples TRBV30 to TRBJ1-2; D is perhaps TRBD1 (5 bases). The V gene lost 3 bases and the J gene lost 7 bases, with 12 bases spanning the gap. There are 12 residues in the CDR3. Per germline, CDR1 GTSNPN and CDR2 SVGIG (reference sequence). CDR3 DNA sequence: TGTGCCTGGAGAGACTGGGGCTGTGGCTACACCTTC. It encodes CAWRDWGCGYTF.

This sequence joins TRBV7-9 and TRBJ2-1, with 12 nucleotides matching TRBD2. After removal of 6 bases from V and 6 bases from J, the junction contained 15 bases not matched to a gene. Germline CDR1 is SEHNR and CDR2 is FQNEAQ (reference sequence). CDR3 length equals 18 residues. CDR3 sequence (DNA): TGTGCCAGCAGAAACCCCCCCTGGACTAGCGGGGAAATCAATGAGCAGTTCTTC. Translating gives CASRNPPWTSGEINEQFF.

This rearrangement joins TRBV28 to TRBJ1-6, with a possible D match to TRBD1 (6 bases). Per the germline V gene, CDR1 is MDHEN and CDR2 is SYDVKM. V was cut by 5 bases and J by 9 bases, with 20 bases left in between. This CDR3 region has 16 residues. The CDR3 spells CASSPHPQGTRSPLHF. CDR3 in DNA: TGTGCCAGCAGTCCCCATCCGCAGGGGACTCGTTCACCCCTCCACTTT.

There are many counts of this clonotype. For the CDR3, the DNA is TGCGCCAGCAGCTCCGACTCTAGCTCCTACAATGAGCAGTTCTTC. Protein sequence: CASSSDSSSYNEQFF. The V and J genes are TRBV5-1 and TRBJ2-1; unclear D gene. Germline CDR1 SGHRS, CDR2 YFSETQ. V was clipped by 3 bases and J by 0 bases, with 10 bases between them. The CDR3 extends over 15 amino acids. The full variable domain, rest sourced from reference TRBV5-1 and TRBJ2-1, is KAGVTQTPRYLIKTRGQQVTLSCSPISGHRSVSWYQQTPGQGLQFLFEYFSETQRNKGNFPGRFSGRQFSNSRSEMNVSTLELGDSALYLCASSSDSSSYNEQFFGPGTRLTVL.

This clonotype was found many times. CDR3 sequence reads: CSAVGGQYNSPLHF. The DNA for the CDR3 is TGCAGTGCTGTCGGGGGACAGTATAATTCACCCCTCCACTTT. The chain links TRBV20-1 to TRBJ1-6; 7 bases map to TRBD1. The V segment lost 5 bases and the J segment 4 bases; nucleotides outside the gene matches: 5. The germline gives CDR1 DFQATT, CDR2 SNEGSKA (reference sequence). The CDR3 runs 14 residues.

This clonotype was counted many times. DNA of the CDR3: TGTGCCAGCAGCTCCGCTGACCAGCCCCAGCATTTT. Translating it yields CASSSADQPQHF. The chain joins TRBV7-2 to TRBJ1-5; no reliable D call. In germline, CDR1 is SGHTA, CDR2 FQGNSA. The CDR3 totals 12 residues. V lost 4 bases to trimming and J lost 7 bases, with 8 bases between them.

This chain links TRBV20-1 with TRBJ1-4, with D perhaps TRBD1 (5 bases). Trimming took off 0 bases at V and 4 bases at J, with 12 bases between the two ends. The CDR3 loop spans 15 amino acids. Germline CDR1 DFQATT, CDR2 SNEGSKA (reference sequence). The CDR3 sequence: CSARDWGLSNEKLFF. Written as DNA, the CDR3 is TGCAGTGCTAGAGATTGGGGGTTGAGTAATGAAAAACTGTTTTTT.

This chain joins TRBV19 and TRBJ2-2; TRBD2 agrees at 11 bases. The V segment lost 10 bases and the J segment 10 bases; nucleotides outside the gene matches: 8. The CDR3 is 13 amino acids. The germline V gene has CDR1 LNHDA and CDR2 SQIVND (reference sequence). CDR3 nucleotides: TGTGCCACCCGGACTAGCGGGTACGAGGAGCTGTTTTTT. It codes for CATRTSGYEELFF.

This clonotype was picked up a small number of times. This chain joins TRBV28 and TRBJ2-5; D may be TRBD1 (5 bases). Germline CDR1 and CDR2: MDHEN and SYDVKM. This CDR3 has 14 amino acids. Trimming removed 3 bases at V and 5 bases at J, with 13 bases between. In nucleotides, the CDR3 is TGTGCCAGCAGTTTTGGGTCAGGGCGGGAGACCCAGTACTTC. This translates into CASSFGSGRETQYF.

The genes are TRBV5-1 and TRBJ1-1; the D is unclear. CDR1 and CDR2 from the germline V gene are SGHRS and YFSETQ. CDR3 length equals 16 residues. V lost 0 bases to trimming and J lost 2 bases, with 14 bases between them. DNA of the CDR3: TGCGCCAGCAGCTTGGTTGCGGGCGGGCCAAACACTGAAGCTTTCTTT. Encoded protein: CASSLVAGGPNTEAFF.

Many counts were recorded for this clonotype. CDR3 DNA: TGTGCCACCAGTGCAACGGGGGGTAACAATCAGCCCCAGCATTTT. This codes for CATSATGGNNQPQHF. The chain is built from TRBV24-1 and TRBJ1-5; D possibly corresponds to TRBD1 (5 bases). The CDR3 consists of 15 residues. Trimming took off 5 bases at V and 3 bases at J, with 13 bases between the two ends. Germline lookup yields CDR1 KGHDR and CDR2 SFDVKD.

This clonotype came up once. The chain uses TRBV12-3 or TRBV12-4 and TRBJ2-2, with TRBD2 identical over 13 bases. The V and J ends lost 5 bases and 2 bases, in that order; junction bases with no gene match: 2. The CDR3 is 16 residues long. For the CDR3, the DNA is TGTGCCAGCAGTGGACTAGCGGGGGCCAACACCGGGGAGCTGTTTTTT. Its protein is CASSGLAGANTGELFF.

This clonotype was picked up a small number of times. This rearrangement joins TRBV18 to TRBJ2-3, with a possible D match to TRBD2 (6 bases). Germline CDR1 KGHSH, CDR2 LQKENI. The CDR3 totals 13 residues. Trimming stripped 7 bases from V and 1 base from J, with 9 bases between. CDR3 sequence reads: CASLTRGTDTQYF. The CDR3 coding sequence is TGTGCCAGCTTGACTAGAGGCACAGATACGCAGTATTTT.

The chain recombines TRBV9 with TRBJ1-6; no firm D call. There are 15 residues in the CDR3. The germline V gene has CDR1 SGDLS and CDR2 YYNGEE. Trimming stripped 4 bases from V and 7 bases from J, with 15 bases between. CDR3 region: CASSTRPEGNSPLHF. CDR3 DNA: TGTGCCAGCAGCACCCGTCCGGAGGGAAATTCACCCCTCCACTTT.

The DNA for the CDR3 is TGCAGTGCTAGAGGTCCCCCCAACAGTAACGAAAAACTGTTTTTT. Translating gives CSARGPPNSNEKLFF. The V and J genes are TRBV20-1 and TRBJ1-4; D not resolved. The V end lost 1 base, the J end lost 8 bases, and 17 bases lay between the germline ends. The CDR3 extends over 15 amino acids. Germline CDR1 and CDR2: DFQATT and SNEGSKA (reference sequence).

This clonotype has a count of ten or more. V and J are TRBV7-3 and TRBJ2-2; 7 nucleotides agree with TRBD2. Unmatched junction bases numbered 10, after V lost 5 bases and J lost 1 base. CDR3 size: 17 residues. Germline CDR1 SGHTA, CDR2 FQGTGA. Written as DNA, the CDR3 is TGTGCCAGCAGCCCCGAAGGGGCTAGCGGGAACACCGGGGAGCTGTTTTTT. It specifies CASSPEGASGNTGELFF.